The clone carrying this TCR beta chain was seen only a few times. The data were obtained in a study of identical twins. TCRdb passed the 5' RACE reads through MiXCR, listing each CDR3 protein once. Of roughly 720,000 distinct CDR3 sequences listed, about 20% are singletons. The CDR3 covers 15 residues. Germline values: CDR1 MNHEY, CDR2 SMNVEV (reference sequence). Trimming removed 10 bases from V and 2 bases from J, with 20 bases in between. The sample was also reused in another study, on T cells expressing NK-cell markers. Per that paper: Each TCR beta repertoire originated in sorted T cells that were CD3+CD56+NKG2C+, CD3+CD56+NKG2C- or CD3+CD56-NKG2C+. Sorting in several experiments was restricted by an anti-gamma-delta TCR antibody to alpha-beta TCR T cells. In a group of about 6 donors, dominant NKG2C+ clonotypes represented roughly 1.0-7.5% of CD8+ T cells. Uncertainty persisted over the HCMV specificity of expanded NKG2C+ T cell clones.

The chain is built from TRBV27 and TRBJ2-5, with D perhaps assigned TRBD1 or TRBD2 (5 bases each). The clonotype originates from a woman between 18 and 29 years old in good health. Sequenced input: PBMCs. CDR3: CATKPGQVVQETQYF. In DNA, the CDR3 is TGTGCCACCAAGCCGGGGCAGGTAGTACAAGAGACCCAGTACTTC.